This entry concerns a single TCR beta chain. The CDR3 is 16 amino acids. Germline values: CDR1 SGHRS, CDR2 YFSETQ. With V trimmed by 4 bases and J by 2 bases, 6 bases remained unmatched. This sample was included in a study of technical replicates of blood from a handful of donors. The protocol was immunoSEQ multiplex PCR, while the TCRdb copy is restricted to in-frame clones and leaves out a portion. Counted here are around 85,000 clones, about 94% occurring once; the ten biggest clones make up less than 0.25%. The source of this sequence is a human donor in good health. The sequenced material came from T cells isolated from PBMCs. The chain has TRBV5-1 and TRBJ1-5; 10 nucleotides agree with TRBD1. CDR3 sequence: CASSLGDRGGNQPQHF. The CDR3, as DNA: TGCGCCAGCAGCCTCGGGGACAGGGGCGGCAATCAGCCCCAGCATTTT. The whole variable domain, filled in from reference TRBV5-1 and TRBJ1-5, reads KAGVTQTPRYLIKTRGQQVTLSCSPISGHRSVSWYQQTPGQGLQFLFEYFSETQRNKGNFPGRFSGRQFSNSRSEMNVSTLELGDSALYLCASSLGDRGGNQPQHFGDGTRLSIL.